This T cell receptor beta chain was obtained from a study of T-cell reconstitution after alpha-beta-depleted transplantation in children. The germline V gene encodes CDR1 LNHDA and CDR2 SQIVND (reference sequence). J lost 5 bases, V lost 5 bases, and 18 bases had no gene match. The CDR3 extends over 18 amino acids. Construction of the TCRbeta library involved unique molecular identifiers. TCRdb re-derived calls from the PCR reads in MiXCR, one entry per CDR3 protein. This table holds a few hundred thousand distinct CDR3 sequences, roughly a tenth found once. The rearrangement links TRBV19 to TRBJ2-5; 9 bases fit TRBD2. The receptor's source is a human donor who donated a stem cell graft to a child with acute myeloid leukemia. Source: PBMCs from the stem cell graft donor, taken from the stem cell graft. As DNA, the CDR3 is TGTGCCAGTAGTCCCTCCCATATTAGCGGGAGTAAAGGGGAGACCCAGTACTTC. Protein: CASSPSHISGSKGETQYF.